The 19 T cell receptor beta chains below all came from one sample that was sequenced in a study of T-cell reconstitution after alpha-beta-depleted transplantation in children. Using unique molecular identifiers, the investigators prepared the TCRbeta library. TCRdb itself ran the PCR reads through MiXCR, one entry per CDR3 protein. Of some 200,000 distinct CDR3 sequences listed, about 6.4% are singletons. The sequenced sample was PBMCs from the stem cell graft donor, obtained from the stem cell graft. The receptors derive from a human donor who donated a stem cell graft to a child with Wiskott-Aldrich syndrome.

This clonotype occurred many times. The rearrangement joins TRBV7-2 to TRBJ2-7, with unresolved D. This CDR3 region has 15 residues. Trimming shortened V by 0 bases and J by 5 bases, and 14 bases separated the two germline ends. Germline-derived CDR1 and CDR2 are SGHTA and FQGNSA. CDR3: CASSLARRVVHEQYF. The CDR3 DNA is TGTGCCAGCAGCTTAGCGAGAAGAGTAGTACACGAGCAGTACTTC. The whole variable domain, remainder taken from reference TRBV7-2 and TRBJ2-7, is GAGVSQSPSNKVTEKGKDVELRCDPISGHTALYWYRQSLGQGLEFLIYFQGNSAPDKSGLPSDRFSAERTGGSVSTLTIQRTQQEDSAVYLCASSLARRVVHEQYFGPGTRLTVT.

This clonotype was seen only a few times. The chain links TRBV28 to TRBJ2-7, with D possibly TRBD1 on 6 matching bases. The CDR3 consists of 13 residues. V gave up 5 bases and J gave up 4 bases, with 12 bases separating them. Germline V gene sequence: CDR1 MDHEN, CDR2 SYDVKM. In DNA form, the CDR3 reads TGTGCCAGCAGTGGCCGACAGGTTTACGAGCAGTACTTC. Translated: CASSGRQVYEQYF.

This clonotype has at least ten counts. The chain uses TRBV7-2 and TRBJ2-4; D uncertain. This CDR3 contains 15 residues. With 5 bases removed from V and 7 bases from J, the gap between germline ends came to 18 bases. Germline V CDR1 and CDR2: SGHTA, FQGNSA. CDR3 protein: CASSRTPPVGNIQYF. CDR3 coding DNA: TGTGCCAGCAGCCGCACCCCCCCAGTAGGGAACATTCAGTACTTC.

Ten or more counts support this clonotype. The rearrangement links TRBV10-3 to TRBJ2-3; D ambiguous. V shed 3 bases and J shed 5 bases, with 12 bases lying between them. The CDR3 is 14 amino acids. The germline CDR1 and CDR2 sequences are ENHRY and SYGVKD. This chain's CDR3 is CAISDVPLEDTQYF. CDR3 coding DNA: TGTGCCATCAGTGATGTGCCGCTTGAAGATACGCAGTATTTT.

This clonotype was seen ten or more times. The chain combines TRBV12-3 or TRBV12-4 with TRBJ2-3; TRBD1 might be the D (5 bases). V gave up 7 bases and J gave up 5 bases, with 10 bases separating them. The CDR3 runs 12 residues. CDR3 nucleotides: TGTGCCAGCACCCAAGGGGAAGATACGCAGTATTTT. Its protein product is CASTQGEDTQYF.

This clonotype was recorded many times. The J gene is TRBJ1-1, the V gene TRBV29-1; 10 bases agree with TRBD1. J lost 7 bases, V lost 6 bases, and 8 bases had no gene match. CDR1 and CDR2 (germline): SQVTM, ANQGSEA. This CDR3 contains 13 residues. The CDR3 DNA reads TGCAGCGTAGACAGGGGGCGGCGGGGTGAAGCTTTCTTT. It yields the protein CSVDRGRRGEAFF.

This clonotype was picked up a small number of times. The genes are TRBV5-1 and TRBJ1-2, with D unresolved. The CDR3 length is 15 residues. Between the trimmed V and J ends, which lost 0 bases and 0 bases, there was a span of 9 bases. CDR1 is SGHRS and CDR2 is YFSETQ in the germline V gene. The CDR3 coding sequence is TGCGCCAGCAGCTTGGCTCTTACTGCTAACTATGGCTACACCTTC. This encodes CASSLALTANYGYTF.

Ten or more counts support this clonotype. The CDR3 protein is CAIRPQTEETQYF. DNA of the CDR3: TGTGCCATTCGACCCCAGACAGAAGAGACCCAGTACTTC. The chain carries TRBV10-3 and TRBJ2-5; a possible D gene is TRBD1 (5 bases). This CDR3 has 13 residues. The V and J ends lost 9 bases and 3 bases respectively, with 14 bases between them. Germline V gene data show CDR1 as ENHRY and CDR2 as SYGVKD.

This clonotype has a count of ten or more. V and J are TRBV11-2 and TRBJ2-7; a weak D match, TRBD1 (5 bases). CDR3 length: 14 amino acids. CDR1 and CDR2 from the germline V gene are SGHAT and FQNNGV. V lost 5 bases to trimming and J lost 3 bases, with 14 bases between them. CDR3 sequence (DNA): TGTGCCAGCAGCCCCACCGACAGATTCTACGAGCAGTACTTC. Translating it yields CASSPTDRFYEQYF.

A few counts support this clonotype. The CDR3 region is CASSLARGGGPNEQFF. The CDR3 region has the DNA TGTGCCAGCAGCTTAGCGAGAGGGGGGGGGCCCAATGAGCAGTTCTTC. V and J are TRBV7-8 and TRBJ2-1; TRBD2 might be the D (7 bases). V was trimmed by 0 bases and J by 6 bases, leaving 15 bases between them. The CDR3 length is 16 residues. Germline V gene sequence: CDR1 SGHVS, CDR2 FQNEAQ.

Ten or more counts support this clonotype. This chain joins TRBV30 and TRBJ2-7; no clear D gene. CDR3 length: 11 residues. The germline V gene has CDR1 GTSNPN and CDR2 SVGIG (reference sequence). V lost 4 bases and J lost 13, with 17 bases in between. The CDR3 sequence: CAWKDGLRGYF. The CDR3 DNA reads TGTGCCTGGAAGGATGGGCTCCGAGGCTACTTC.

This clonotype was recorded at least ten times. The chain couples TRBV28 to TRBJ2-1; 15 bases fit TRBD2. The CDR3 totals 15 residues. The V gene end was trimmed by 6 bases and the J gene end by 9 bases; junction bases not matched to a gene: 6. Germline V gene lookup returns CDR1 MDHEN and CDR2 SYDVKM. As DNA, the CDR3 is TGTGCCAGCAGCCCCGGGACTAGCGGGGGGAGTGAGCAGTTCTTC. Translated, it gives CASSPGTSGGSEQFF. Based on the CDR3 plus reference TRBV28 and TRBJ2-1, the full variable domain is DVKVTQSSRYLVKRTGEKVFLECVQDMDHENMFWYRQDPGLGLRLIYFSYDVKMKEKGDIPEGYSVSREKKERFSLILESASTNQTSMYLCASSPGTSGGSEQFFGPGTRLTVL.

This clonotype was seen at least ten times. The chain combines TRBV5-1 with TRBJ2-6; TRBD2 agrees at 15 bases. Germline CDR1 SGHRS, CDR2 YFSETQ. V was clipped by 4 bases and J by 0 bases; unmatched bases: 5. CDR3 length: 19 residues. CDR3 in amino acids: CASSPGLAGGYSGANVLTF. The CDR3 DNA reads TGCGCCAGCAGCCCCGGACTAGCGGGAGGGTACTCTGGGGCCAACGTCCTGACTTTC.

The chain uses TRBV6-2 or TRBV6-3 and TRBJ2-1; tentative D call: TRBD1 (5 bases). There are 18 residues in the CDR3. Trimming pared 8 bases from V and 2 bases from J, leaving 25 bases between. CDR1 MNHEY and CDR2 SVGEGT come from the germline V gene. In DNA, the CDR3 is TGTGCCAGCCGTGACAGTCTCGGAGACCTAACAACCTACAATGAGCAGTTCTTC. This gives the protein CASRDSLGDLTTYNEQFF.

In this sample, this clonotype turned up once. The rearrangement joins TRBV6-1 to TRBJ2-3; D is undetermined. CDR1 and CDR2 (germline): MNHNS, SASEGT. Trimming shortened V by 8 bases and J by 0 bases, and 15 bases separated the two germline ends. This CDR3 comprises 15 residues. CDR3 loop: CASGTGISSTDTQYF. CDR3 nucleotides: TGTGCCAGCGGAACTGGGATCTCTAGCACAGATACGCAGTATTTT.

The chain is built from TRBV5-1 and TRBJ2-3, with TRBD1 identical over 12 bases. The V gene's germline CDR1 is SGHRS and CDR2 YFSETQ. CDR3 size: 16 residues. V shed 3 bases, J shed 4 bases, and the junction held 6 bases outside the gene matches. This CDR3 reads CASSWPGQGAADTQYF. The CDR3 region has the DNA TGCGCCAGCAGCTGGCCGGGACAGGGGGCCGCAGATACGCAGTATTTT.

At least ten counts were recorded for this clonotype. The chain links TRBV10-3 to TRBJ2-5; TRBD2 matches at 7 bases. The V and J ends lost 8 bases and 4 bases, in that order; junction bases with no gene match: 7. The CDR3 extends over 13 amino acids. Per germline, CDR1 ENHRY and CDR2 SYGVKD. CDR3 region: CAIGSGTGETQYF. The CDR3 region has the DNA TGTGCCATCGGGAGCGGGACTGGAGAGACCCAGTACTTC.

The rearrangement uses TRBV3-1 and TRBJ2-5; 11 nucleotides line up with TRBD2. Germline values: CDR1 LGHDT, CDR2 YNNKEL (reference sequence). Unmatched junction bases numbered 6, after V lost 4 bases and J lost 2 bases. CDR3 length: 16 residues. This chain's CDR3 is CASSLVGLAEQETQYF. The CDR3 coding sequence is TGTGCCAGCAGCCTAGTGGGACTAGCGGAACAAGAGACCCAGTACTTC.

This clonotype was seen ten or more times. The V call is TRBV27, the J call TRBJ2-5, with D unresolved. The V gene's germline CDR1 is MNHEY and CDR2 SMNVEV (reference sequence). The CDR3 extends over 14 amino acids. Trimming took off 10 bases at V and 5 bases at J, with 20 bases between the two ends. CDR3 sequence (DNA): TGTGCCATCCCTCCGGAAGCTTTTAAGGAGACCCAGTACTTC. Amino acid sequence: CAIPPEAFKETQYF.